Below are 5 T cell receptor beta chains sequenced from a single sample in a study of graft-versus-host responses after intestinal transplantation. Sequenced by immunoSEQ multiplex PCR; TCRdb stores in-frame clones only, minus some. The data contain under 55,000 clones, 91% of them singletons. The source material was PBMCs, sampled 524 days after transplant. These receptors originate from a human patient who received an intestinal transplant, so some T cells may come from the graft donor.

The chain is built from TRBV5-1 and TRBJ1-1; D remains ambiguous. Germline loops: CDR1 SGHRS, CDR2 YFSETQ. V lost 4 bases and J lost 8, with 15 bases in between. This CDR3 has 13 amino acids. The CDR3 is CASSIGSGLEAFF. In nucleotides, the CDR3 is TGCGCCAGCAGCATAGGTTCAGGACTGGAAGCTTTCTTT.

The chain combines TRBV30 with TRBJ2-1; the match to TRBD2 covers 10 bases. The CDR3 sequence is 14 residues long. The germline V gene encodes CDR1 GTSNPN and CDR2 SVGIG (reference sequence). J gave up 7 bases and V 3 bases, and 6 bases lay outside the gene matches. Written as DNA, the CDR3 is TGTGCCTGGAGGGGGGGTAGCGGGAGGAATGAGCAGTTCTTC. As protein: CAWRGGSGRNEQFF. The complete variable domain, with remaining parts taken from reference TRBV30 and TRBJ2-1, reads SQTIHQWPATLVQPVGSPLSLECTVEGTSNPNLYWYRQAAGRGLQLLFYSVGIGQISSEVPQNLSASRPQDRQFILSSKKLLLSDSGFYLCAWRGGSGRNEQFFGPGTRLTVL.

The rearrangement uses TRBV7-6 and TRBJ1-1; D ambiguous. Germline lookup yields CDR1 SGHVS and CDR2 FNYEAQ. Trimming pared 4 bases from V and 2 bases from J, leaving 8 bases between. This CDR3 is built from 13 residues. Here the CDR3 reads CASSYLPNTEAFF. DNA of the CDR3: TGTGCCAGCAGCTACCTCCCCAACACTGAAGCTTTCTTT.

The gene calls are TRBV10-3 and TRBJ1-1, with 9 positions matching TRBD1. CDR3 length: 18 residues. CDR1 and CDR2 (germline): ENHRY, SYGVKD. The V and J ends lost 6 bases and 0 bases, in that order; junction bases with no gene match: 14. The CDR3 reads CAIRASAGQGRLNTEAFF. The CDR3 nucleotides are TGTGCCATCAGGGCCTCTGCGGGACAGGGTCGCTTGAACACTGAAGCTTTCTTT.

The chain is built from TRBV2 and TRBJ1-5; 10 positions match TRBD1. The CDR3 has 15 amino acids. With V trimmed by 4 bases and J by 8 bases, 8 bases remained unmatched. Per the germline V gene, CDR1 is SNHLY and CDR2 is FYNNEI. CDR3 region: CASSAVTGGWEPQHF. For the CDR3, the DNA is TGTGCCAGCAGTGCTGTGACAGGGGGCTGGGAGCCCCAGCATTTT.